This entry concerns a single TCR beta chain. This clonotype was recorded many times. It lacks a known antigen. Base qualities are not recorded, but no much larger clone differs from it by a single base. V and J lose 2 bases and 4 bases, and a span of 9 bases separates them. The germline V gene sets CDR1 to SGDLS and CDR2 to YYNGEE. The CDR3 numbers 13 residues from cysteine through phenylalanine. Left in the record is the CDR3 DNA by itself, 39 bases read in frame from the first base. The label giving this sample's time point can be read as: newly diagnosed GD, antithyroid drugs for less than 3 months. RNA was extracted from PBMCs in TRIzol for both TCR sequencing and RNA sequencing. The diagnosis of Graves' disease followed American Thyroid Association guidelines. Patients were recruited from an endocrinology department in Xi'an, China. Each patient gave about 8.1 milliliters of peripheral blood, collected in an EDTA anticoagulant tube. Ficoll Paque Plus density gradient separation was used to isolate PBMCs, and no additional T cell sorting was done. An Agilent 2100 Bioanalyzer and agarose gel were used to check RNA quality, and a NanoDrop 2000 was used to measure RNA concentration.

Libraries were constructed by multiplex PCR. TCRdb records Illumina HiSeq 4000 as the sequencer. To build TCR beta libraries, CDR3 regions were amplified by Arm-PCR using iRepertoire HTBI primers. PCR products were gel purified before sequencing. Regarding the original processing steps: Gene usage analysis of CDR3 amino acid clonotypes used the 60 to 75 TRBV and about 15 TRBJ segments found across samples. Filtered high-quality paired reads were merged into contigs using COPE and FqMerger. BLAST was used to align contigs to the IMGT TRBV, TRBD and TRBJ reference genes, and CDR3 was defined following IMGT. Highly expanded clones were defined as clonotypes with a frequency above 0.1%. Shannon entropy served as the measure of repertoire diversity, while the Gini coefficient captured V-J evenness. A clonotype found in more than one individual was treated as public. TCRdb handled the public reads itself, with Q25 trimming in fastp and clone calling in MiXCR, and kept productive beta chains. Rows merge per CDR3 protein into single entries with the most common DNA and genes. The V and J calls and clone size come from TCRdb's table, not from the authors' own analysis. The sample includes about 200,000 distinct CDR3 sequences, with approximately 19% observed a single time. The ten largest clones take up about 12% of the sample.

This entry comes from a study of regulatory T cells in long-lasting Graves disease (TCRdb year 2021). Regarding the study in general: Newly diagnosed Graves' disease patients had taken antithyroid drugs for less than 3 months. This study used TCR sequencing and RNA sequencing of peripheral blood to compare persistent Graves' disease patients against newly diagnosed Graves' disease patients. The study was registered as a clinical trial and conducted in China. TCR sequencing covered 13 persistent and 20 newly diagnosed Graves' disease patients, 33 samples in total. The study at large found these results: The authors acknowledged the small sample size as a limitation that may reduce accuracy. Patients with persistent disease shared more public clonotypes (approximately 2,500) than newly diagnosed patients did (roughly 970). Compared with newly diagnosed patients, persistent Graves' disease patients had lower TCR Shannon entropy and fewer highly expanded clones, which suggests clonal expansion. Sequencing and analysis were limited to the TCR beta chain. The study examined only peripheral blood because the primary lesion, thyroid tissue, could not be accessed. Persistent disease showed preferential use of TRBV28, TRBJ1-2 and TRBJ2-5, whereas newly diagnosed disease favored TRBV20-1 and TRBJ2-1.

The same data also went into a second study, on T cells in Graves' hyperthyroidism and ophthalmopathy. From the second report: Stable Graves' hyperthyroidism was defined as no progression to ophthalmopathy during 18 months of follow-up. Hyperthyroidism patients were newly diagnosed, had a disease duration of under 2 months, and were aged 18 to 65 years. Exclusion was applied to patients with uncontrolled infections, other autoimmune diseases, pregnancy or lactation. Diagnoses were based on clinical symptoms, serum thyroxine and TRAb, thyroid ultrasound and orbital computed tomography. The first round of RT-PCR for the TCR CDR3 was performed with the HTBI primer set and the Qiagen OneStep RT-PCR kit. Most expanded thyroid clonotypes (frequency above 0.001) were also found in blood, which suggests that blood repertoires may mirror thyroid immune responses. A model built on a 13 V-J signature distinguished ophthalmopathy from stable hyperthyroidism, reaching around 90% sensitivity and approximately 83% specificity in cross-validation and 80%/75% in testing. During validation, the model predicted progression to ophthalmopathy a median of roughly 7.1 months ahead of onset, with more than 55% sensitivity and under 85% specificity. A discovery cohort of roughly 96 patients, approximately 45 with Graves' ophthalmopathy and about 58 with stable Graves' hyperthyroidism, was used to find distinguishing TCR V-J signatures. Whether ophthalmopathy could be predicted prospectively was tested in an independent validation cohort made up of about 18 hyperthyroidism patients plus 17 patients who later progressed to ophthalmopathy. For training and testing, the 80 to 100 patients in the discovery cohort were randomly divided in a 7:3 ratio. Thyroid tissue and blood T-cell repertoires from six Graves' hyperthyroidism patients were also compared in the study. Once sampling was done, hyperthyroidism patients were given methimazole at a starting dose of 30 mg daily, whereas ophthalmopathy patients were given high-dose intravenous methylprednisolone. Libraries were constructed in a second round of multiplex PCR, after which size selection and purification were carried out. Sequencing of the libraries was done on an Illumina HiSeq2000 using paired-end 100 bp reads. Raw data were processed with SOAPnuke, discarding reads with adapters, uncalled bases, mean Phred below 15, or no exact constant-primer or identifier match. COPE v1.2.5 was used to merge high-quality paired reads, and clonotypes were defined as unique nucleotide sequences. Clonotypes were aligned to IMGT TRBV, TRBD and TRBJ reference segments using MiTCR v1.1. The analysis was restricted to V-J combinations with a frequency above 0.0001, which together covered 99.2% of the repertoires. A TCS score was defined as the ratio between F50 (clonal expansion) and ExV (chaos), using BLOSUM62-based TCRdist between CDR3 peptides within each V-J. Welch's t-statistics and random forest reduced roughly 540 V-J features to 13, which were used in a naive Bayes classifier (R e1071). No statistical method was used to set the sample size in advance, and investigators knew the group allocation. TCR Vbeta CDR3 sequencing of approximately 140 peripheral blood samples (43 ophthalmopathy, 75 or so hyperthyroidism and some 17 progressor patients) is reported in the paper.

The sequenced sample was peripheral blood mononuclear cells (PBMCs), obtained at new diagnosis, from a patient treated with antithyroid drugs. The chain couples TRBV9 to TRBJ1-2, with the D gene too uncertain to name. The receptor comes from a woman in her thirties with Graves disease. Donor details come from another sample of the same person, matched by shared clones. This receptor has the CDR3 CASSVNSAYGYTF. The DNA reads as follows: TGTGCCAGCAGCGTCAACAGTGCCTATGGCTACACCTTC.